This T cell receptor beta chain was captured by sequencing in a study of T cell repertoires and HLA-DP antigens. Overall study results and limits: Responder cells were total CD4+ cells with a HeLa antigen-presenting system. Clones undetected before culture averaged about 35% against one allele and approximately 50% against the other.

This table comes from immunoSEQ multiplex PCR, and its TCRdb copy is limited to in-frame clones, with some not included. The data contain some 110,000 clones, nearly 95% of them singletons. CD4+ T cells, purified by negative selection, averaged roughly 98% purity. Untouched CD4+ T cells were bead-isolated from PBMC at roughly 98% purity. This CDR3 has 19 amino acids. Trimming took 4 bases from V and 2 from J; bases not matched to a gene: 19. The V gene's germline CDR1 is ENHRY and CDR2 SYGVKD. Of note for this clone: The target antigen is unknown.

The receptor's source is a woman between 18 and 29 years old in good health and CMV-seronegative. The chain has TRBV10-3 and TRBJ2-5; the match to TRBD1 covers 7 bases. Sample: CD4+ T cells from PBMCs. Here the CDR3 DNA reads TGTGCCATCAGTGGATCAACGAAACCCGGGACAGTTGCACAAGAGACCCAGTACTTC. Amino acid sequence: CAISGSTKPGTVAQETQYF.